This is a list of T cell receptor beta chains from one sample in a study of blood T cell repertoires in COVID-19. The data were produced by immunoSEQ multiplex PCR, yet TCRdb's version contains in-frame clones alone and is incomplete. The sample consists of some 140,000 clones, 70% to 80% of them appearing once. The sample was peripheral blood. The receptors derive from a man between 60 and 70 years old with acute or convalescent COVID-19. CDR3s leave out the opening cysteine and the closing phenylalanine or tryptophan.

j_call | v_call | cdr3_aa
TRBJ2-3 | TRBV3-1/TRBV3-2 | ASSQRSGSTDTQY
TRBJ2-2 | TRBV6-4 | ASSSQGAGELF
TRBJ1-2 | TRBV4-3 | ASSQEAGANYGYT
TRBJ1-2 | TRBV6-5 | ASRAGGPYGYT
TRBJ1-4 | TRBV18 | ASSPDRGTNEKLF
TRBJ1-2 | TRBV5-4 | ASSIDRGYYGYT
TRBJ1-1 | TRBV19 | ASSIDRLEETEAF
TRBJ2-2 | TRBV4-3 | ASSQWTSGTGELF
TRBJ1-6 | TRBV10-3 | AISVAGNSPLH
TRBJ1-6 | TRBV4-1 | ASSPDRASSYNSPLH
TRBJ2-2 | TRBV18 | ASSPQSLNTGELF
TRBJ1-1 | TRBV6-6 | ASSYLGENTEAF
TRBJ1-1 | TRBV5-6 | ASIKRWVVRNTEAF
TRBJ1-1 | TRBV19 | ATAPGAGNTEAF
TRBJ1-6 | TRBV19 | ATRTGAGSYNSPLH
TRBJ2-3 | TRBV7-2 | ASSLRGGSTDTQY
TRBJ2-3 | TRBV5-1 | ASREAGVTDTQY
TRBJ1-5 | TRBV4-2 | ASSQRPGVDQPQH
TRBJ1-1 | TRBV6-5 | ASRPGRGRTEAF
TRBJ2-1 | TRBV6-5 | ASSSGLLQF
TRBJ2-3 | TRBV5-6 | ASSLAGQAADTQY
TRBJ1-1 | TRBV6-2/TRBV6-3 | ASSPDSANTEAF
TRBJ2-3 | TRBV6-5 | ASSWEGTDTQY
TRBJ1-1 | TRBV30 | AWSGAARMNTEAF
TRBJ1-1 | TRBV6-2/TRBV6-3 | ASSYSTPTEAF
TRBJ1-1 | TRBV12-3/TRBV12-4 | ASSLGQIEAF
TRBJ2-3 | TRBV28 | ASSRSDTQY
TRBJ2-2 | TRBV4-3 | ASSQIPGSELF
TRBJ1-5 | TRBV28 | AGARGGNQPQH
TRBJ1-6 | TRBV11-2 | ASSLGTANSPLH
TRBJ2-7 | TRBV4-3 | ASSQDGTSKQY
TRBJ1-1 | TRBV7-2 | ASSSLGTGGSTEAF
TRBJ2-7 | TRBV28 | ASSPIAGLAEQY
TRBJ1-5 | TRBV5-4 | ASSLDQEQPQH
TRBJ1-5 | TRBV2 | ASSEGFFSNQPQH
TRBJ2-5 | TRBV28 | ASSSPGTSVGETQY